Below are 13 T cell receptor beta chains sequenced from a single sample in a study of shared clonotypes between healthy human individuals. CD8 cells classed as naive were CD45RO-negative and positively selected for CCR7, excluding terminally differentiated effector memory CD45RA+ cells. This table comes from immunoSEQ multiplex PCR, and its TCRdb copy is limited to in-frame clones, with some not included. The table lists about 2.2 million clones, 93% of them singletons, with approximately 1.7% in the top ten. Sample: naive CD8+ T cells from PBMCs. These receptors all come from a man younger than 35 in good health. Some clones in this sample may be carry-over from other donors' samples.

This chain uses TRBV28 with TRBJ2-5, with D uncertain. The CDR3 loop spans 11 amino acids. CDR1 and CDR2 from the germline V gene are MDHEN and SYDVKM. V lost 7 bases to trimming and J lost 5 bases, with 8 bases between them. CDR3 protein: CASKDRETQYF. CDR3 DNA: TGTGCCAGCAAGGACCGGGAGACCCAGTACTTC.

With respect to this clone: This sample also contains other DNA sequences that code for the same CDR3. V is TRBV2 and J is TRBJ2-7; D gene ambiguous. V lost 4 bases, J lost 1 base, and 8 bases lay in between. In germline, CDR1 is SNHLY, CDR2 FYNNEI. The CDR3 consists of 13 residues. Here the CDR3 reads CASSGGSSYEQYF. The CDR3 coding sequence is TGTGCCAGCAGTGGAGGCAGTTCCTACGAGCAGTACTTC.

The chain employs TRBV27 and TRBJ2-1; D uncertain. Germline V gene data show CDR1 as MNHEY and CDR2 as SMNVEV (reference sequence). V lost 6 bases, J lost 5 bases, and 17 bases lay in between. This CDR3 is built from 15 residues. The CDR3 is CASRAGVAWDNEQFF. The CDR3 nucleotides read TGTGCCAGCAGGGCTGGGGTGGCGTGGGACAATGAGCAGTTCTTC.

The J gene is TRBJ1-5, the V gene TRBV29-1; 7 bases fit TRBD1. Germline trimming cut 6 bases from V and 0 bases from J; bases unmatched to any gene: 8. This CDR3 has 15 amino acids. CDR1 and CDR2 from the germline V gene are SQVTM and ANQGSEA. The CDR3 loop is CSVAVGTASNQPQHF. CDR3 DNA sequence: TGCAGCGTGGCAGTTGGGACAGCTAGCAATCAGCCCCAGCATTTT.

CDR3 nucleotide sequence: TGTGCCAGCAGTTTAGGCAGGGGTAACTATGGCTACACCTTC. Protein product: CASSLGRGNYGYTF. The rearrangement joins TRBV27 to TRBJ1-2; a possible D gene is TRBD1 (6 bases). The germline CDR1 and CDR2 sequences are MNHEY and SMNVEV (reference sequence). Between the trimmed V and J ends, which lost 2 bases and 1 base, there was a span of 8 bases. This CDR3 contains 14 residues.

CDR3 in amino acids: CASSYGTLSSTGELFF. The DNA of the CDR3 is TGTGCCAGCAGTTACGGCACCCTATCGAGCACCGGGGAGCTGTTTTTT. The rearrangement joins TRBV6-6 to TRBJ2-2; D gene ambiguous. This CDR3 contains 16 residues. V lost 2 bases, J lost 4 bases, and 14 bases lay in between. The germline V gene has CDR1 MNHNY and CDR2 SVGAGI (reference sequence).

A remark on this clone: The sample carries other DNA sequences with the same CDR3. The chain uses TRBV27 and TRBJ2-7; D possibly corresponds to TRBD2 (6 bases). The germline V gene has CDR1 MNHEY and CDR2 SMNVEV (reference sequence). V lost 9 bases and J 1 base, leaving 7 bases between the germline ends. The CDR3 contains 11 residues. The CDR3 sequence is CASSGSYEQYF. CDR3 nucleotide sequence: TGTGCCAGTAGCGGTTCCTACGAGCAGTACTTC.

The rearrangement uses TRBV28 and TRBJ2-7; weak D call: TRBD1 (6 bases). With 4 bases removed from V and 2 bases from J, the gap between germline ends came to 18 bases. The V gene's germline CDR1 is MDHEN and CDR2 SYDVKM. The CDR3 has 16 amino acids. CDR3 residues: CASSSLRQAPTYEQYF. The CDR3 region has the DNA TGTGCCAGCAGTTCTCTCAGACAGGCACCTACCTACGAGCAGTACTTC.

The chain couples TRBV30 to TRBJ2-1; D is unclear. V was clipped by 0 bases and J by 5 bases, with 5 bases between them. The CDR3 runs to 12 residues. CDR1 is GTSNPN and CDR2 is SVGIG in the germline V gene (reference sequence). The CDR3 DNA is TGTGCCTGGAGTGTACGTCACAATGAGCAGTTCTTC. Translated: CAWSVRHNEQFF.

This clone was recorded only once. The V and J genes are TRBV19 and TRBJ1-1; TRBD1 might be the D (5 bases). Germline V CDR1 and CDR2: LNHDA, SQIVND (reference sequence). CDR3 length equals 14 residues. V was trimmed by 9 bases and J by 1 base, leaving 15 bases between them. The CDR3 is CASYGGFENTEAFF. The CDR3 DNA follows: TGTGCCAGCTATGGGGGGTTCGAGAACACTGAAGCTTTCTTT.

The rearrangement links TRBV15 to TRBJ2-7, with 7 bases fitting TRBD2. Germline V gene data show CDR1 as LNHNV and CDR2 as YYDKDF (reference sequence). The V and J ends lost 3 bases and 1 base, in that order; junction bases with no gene match: 12. The CDR3 consists of 17 residues. The CDR3 nucleotides read TGTGCCACCAGCAGGTACCTGTTGACTAGCTTATCCTACGAGCAGTACTTC. It specifies CATSRYLLTSLSYEQYF.

The chain employs TRBV28 and TRBJ2-1; 9 bases match TRBD1. The CDR3 is 14 residues long. Germline loops: CDR1 MDHEN, CDR2 SYDVKM. The J segment lost 4 bases and the V segment lost 9 bases, leaving 7 bases of the junction unmatched. The CDR3 bases are TGTGCCAGTGAGGAGGACAGGGGTTACAATGAGCAGTTCTTC. This encodes CASEEDRGYNEQFF.

The sample holds a few counts of this clone. In DNA form, the CDR3 reads TGTGCCAGCAGCAAGAGGCCCGGGACAGAAGAGACCCAGTACTTC. Amino acids: CASSKRPGTEETQYF. This sequence joins TRBV7-7 and TRBJ2-5, with 7 bases matching TRBD1. CDR1 and CDR2 (germline): SSHAT, FNYEAQ (reference sequence). The CDR3 loop spans 15 amino acids. V lost 5 bases, J lost 3 bases, and 9 bases stayed unmatched. Complete variable domain (other parts from reference TRBV7-7 and TRBJ2-5): GAGVSQSPRYKVTKRGQDVTLRCDPISSHATLYWYQQALGQGPEFLTYFNYEAQPDKSGLPSDRFSAERPEGSISTLTIQRTEQRDSAMYRCASSKRPGTEETQYFGPGTRLLVL.